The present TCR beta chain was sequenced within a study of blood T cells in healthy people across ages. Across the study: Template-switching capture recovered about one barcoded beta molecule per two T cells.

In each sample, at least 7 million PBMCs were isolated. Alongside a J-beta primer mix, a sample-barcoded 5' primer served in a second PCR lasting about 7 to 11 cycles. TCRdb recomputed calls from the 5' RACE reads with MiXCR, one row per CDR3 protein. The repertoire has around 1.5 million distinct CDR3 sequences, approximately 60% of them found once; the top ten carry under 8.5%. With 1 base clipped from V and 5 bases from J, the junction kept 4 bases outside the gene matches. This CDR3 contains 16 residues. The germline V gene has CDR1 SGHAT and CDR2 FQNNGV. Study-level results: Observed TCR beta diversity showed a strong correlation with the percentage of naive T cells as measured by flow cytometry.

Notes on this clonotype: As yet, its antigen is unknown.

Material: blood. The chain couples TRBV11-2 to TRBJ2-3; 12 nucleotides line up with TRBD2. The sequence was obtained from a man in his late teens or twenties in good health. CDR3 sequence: CASSLARLAGVDTQYF. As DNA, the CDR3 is TGTGCCAGCAGCTTAGCCAGACTAGCGGGAGTAGATACGCAGTATTTT.